This TCR beta chain was captured by sequencing in a study of technical replicates of blood from four donors. The method was immunoSEQ multiplex PCR; TCRdb's version includes in-frame clones alone and lacks a portion of them. The top ten clones hold approximately 8% of a sample with some 14,000 clones, 85% to 95% of them seen once. This CDR3 spans 15 amino acids. Germline lookup yields CDR1 MNHEY and CDR2 SVGAGI. Trimming stripped 0 bases from V and 3 bases from J, with 9 bases between. Sequencing was performed on PBMCs. The rearrangement joins TRBV6-5 to TRBJ1-5; D remains unclear. This TCR came from a human donor in good health. CDR3 bases: TGTGCCAGCAGTTACTCGTGGCAGTCCAATCAGCCCCAGCATTTT. Translating gives CASSYSWQSNQPQHF.